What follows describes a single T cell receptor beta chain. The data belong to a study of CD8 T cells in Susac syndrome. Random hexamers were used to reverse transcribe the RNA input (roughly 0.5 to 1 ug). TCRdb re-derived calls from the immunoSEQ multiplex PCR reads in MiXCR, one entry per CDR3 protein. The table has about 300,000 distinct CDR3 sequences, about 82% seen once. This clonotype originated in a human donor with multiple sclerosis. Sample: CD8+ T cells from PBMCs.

The CDR3 coding sequence is TGCGCCAGCAGCCGACTAGCGGATTACCAAGAGACCCAGTACTTC. Translation gives CASSRLADYQETQYF. V and J are TRBV4-3 and TRBJ2-5, with 9 bases identical to TRBD2. CDR3 length: 15 amino acids. V lost 4 bases, J lost 0 bases, and 3 bases stayed unmatched. Germline lookup yields CDR1 LGHNA and CDR2 YSLEER.